One and the same sample provided the 22 T cell receptor beta chains below, sequenced in a study of cytomegalovirus exposure and HLA in healthy donors. PCR involved 60 Vbeta and 13 Jbeta primers. Sequencing used immunoSEQ multiplex PCR; TCRdb keeps in-frame clones, though not all of them. The table records some 220,000 clones, roughly 78% of them present only once. Sequencing was carried out using PBMCs. Every receptor here comes from a boy younger than 18 in good health and CMV-seronegative.

The V call is TRBV14, the J call TRBJ1-1; D not certain. CDR3 length: 13 residues. Looked up from germline, CDR1 is SGHDN and CDR2 is FVKESK. Deletions cut 1 base from V and 7 bases from J, with 10 bases between. The chain's CDR3 is CASSQGGEIEAFF. CDR3 DNA: TGTGCCAGCAGCCAAGGAGGAGAGATTGAAGCTTTCTTT.

For this clone: Other DNA sequences in this specimen translate into the identical CDR3. J is TRBJ1-1 and V is TRBV2; D remains unclear. Germline V gene sequence: CDR1 SNHLY, CDR2 FYNNEI. The CDR3 extends over 13 amino acids. The V and J ends lost 4 bases and 2 bases respectively, with 8 bases between them. The CDR3 is CASSVGLNTEAFF. DNA of the CDR3: TGTGCCAGCAGTGTTGGGCTAAACACTGAAGCTTTCTTT.

This clone was counted only a few times. This chain connects TRBV6-6 to TRBJ1-1; D might be TRBD1 (6 bases). Deletions cut 6 bases from V and 0 bases from J, with 11 bases between. This CDR3 contains 14 residues. Per germline, CDR1 MNHNY and CDR2 SVGAGI (reference sequence). The CDR3 region has the DNA TGTGCCAGCAGCACAGGGAATATGAACACTGAAGCTTTCTTT. It yields the protein CASSTGNMNTEAFF.

This clone has just one count. This chain connects TRBV5-1 to TRBJ2-3, with TRBD2 as a possible D gene (5 bases). Trimming left V 4 bases short and J 4 bases short, with 10 bases between. Germline CDR1 SGHRS, CDR2 YFSETQ. This CDR3 region has 13 residues. The CDR3 DNA reads as TGCGCCAGCAGCCGAACTAGAGCAGATACGCAGTATTTT. As protein: CASSRTRADTQYF. The full variable domain, in which reference TRBV5-1 and TRBJ2-3 provide the parts outside the CDR3, is KAGVTQTPRYLIKTRGQQVTLSCSPISGHRSVSWYQQTPGQGLQFLFEYFSETQRNKGNFPGRFSGRQFSNSRSEMNVSTLELGDSALYLCASSRTRADTQYFGPGTRLTVL.

This clone was observed a handful of times. V and J are TRBV6-1 and TRBJ1-1; no definite D call. The CDR3 has 15 residues. Between the trimmed V and J ends, which lost 1 base and 3 bases, there was a span of 12 bases. Germline CDR1 MNHNS, CDR2 SASEGT. The CDR3 protein is CASSEGTGVDTEAFF. The CDR3 DNA reads TGTGCCAGCAGTGAAGGGACTGGGGTGGACACTGAAGCTTTCTTT.

The genes are TRBV29-1 and TRBJ2-2; tentative D call: TRBD2 (7 bases). The CDR3 has 13 amino acids. Germline assignment: CDR1 SQVTM and CDR2 ANQGSEA. V lost 6 bases to trimming and J lost 4 bases, with 12 bases between them. The DNA for the CDR3 is TGCAGCGTAGTAAGGGGGGGCACCGGGGAGCTGTTTTTT. This encodes CSVVRGGTGELFF.

This clone occurred a few times. The chain combines TRBV9 with TRBJ1-4; D possibly corresponds to TRBD1 (6 bases). V lost 1 base, J lost 10 bases, and 14 bases lay in between. Per germline, CDR1 SGDLS and CDR2 YYNGEE. The CDR3 sequence is 14 residues long. The CDR3 loop is CASSVKGVPSKLFF. The CDR3 DNA follows: TGTGCCAGCAGCGTAAAGGGGGTGCCCTCAAAACTGTTTTTT.

The chain couples TRBV11-2 to TRBJ2-2; possible D gene TRBD1, 7 bases. V lost 5 bases and J 4 bases, leaving 17 bases between the germline ends. CDR3 size: 16 residues. From germline, CDR1 is SGHAT and CDR2 FQNNGV. CDR3 sequence (DNA): TGTGCCAGCAGCCCTAGTGGGACAGCGGGCACCGGGGAGCTGTTTTTT. It specifies CASSPSGTAGTGELFF.

The CDR3: CASSQVLGHSPNTIYF. The DNA of the CDR3 is TGCGCCAGCAGCCAAGTCCTCGGACACTCGCCAAACACCATATATTTT. The chain carries TRBV4-1 and TRBJ1-3; D may be TRBD1 (5 bases). CDR1 and CDR2 (germline): MGHRA, YSYEKL. Trimming pared 1 base from V and 6 bases from J, leaving 16 bases between. The CDR3 has 16 amino acids.

This clone was seen a handful of times. This chain uses TRBV5-1 with TRBJ2-2; 8 bases match TRBD1. The CDR3 totals 14 residues. Germline V lookup: CDR1 SGHRS, CDR2 YFSETQ. After removal of 6 bases from V and 0 bases from J, the junction contained 1 base not matched to a gene. Here the CDR3 DNA reads TGCGCCAGCACGACAGGGGCGAACACCGGGGAGCTGTTTTTT. Its translation: CASTTGANTGELFF.

This chain uses TRBV4-1 with TRBJ1-4; D not certain. V lost 0 bases and J lost 0, with 11 bases in between. The CDR3 has 17 amino acids. CDR1 and CDR2 from the germline V gene are MGHRA and YSYEKL. The CDR3 sequence is CASSQDSQAATNEKLFF. Here the CDR3 DNA reads TGCGCCAGCAGCCAAGATAGTCAGGCTGCAACTAATGAAAAACTGTTTTTT.

This rearrangement joins TRBV19 to TRBJ1-2, with TRBD1 identical over 7 bases. Germline CDR1 and CDR2: LNHDA and SQIVND (reference sequence). This CDR3 region has 14 residues. J gave up 4 bases and V 3 bases, and 5 bases lay outside the gene matches. CDR3 amino acids: CASSIVRTGYGYTF. In DNA, the CDR3 is TGTGCCAGTAGTATCGTCCGGACAGGCTATGGCTACACCTTC. Full variable domain (missing parts from reference TRBV19 and TRBJ1-2): DGGITQSPKYLFRKEGQNVTLSCEQNLNHDAMYWYRQDPGQGLRLIYYSQIVNDFQKGDIAEGYSVSREKKESFPLTVTSAQKNPTAFYLCASSIVRTGYGYTFGSGTRLTVV.

The chain combines TRBV12-5 with TRBJ1-1; no firm D call. The V gene lost 4 bases and the J gene lost 0 bases, with 9 bases spanning the gap. The CDR3 contains 14 residues. Germline CDR1 is LGHNT and CDR2 is FRNRAP. The CDR3 region has the DNA TGTGCTAGTGGTTCCCCCCCCATGAACACTGAAGCTTTCTTT. Its translation: CASGSPPMNTEAFF. The complete variable domain, with remaining parts taken from reference TRBV12-5 and TRBJ1-1, reads DARVTQTPRHKVTEMGQEVTMRCQPILGHNTVFWYRQTMMQGLELLAYFRNRAPLDDSGMPKDRFSAEMPDATLATLKIQPSEPRDSAVYFCASGSPPMNTEAFFGQGTRLTVV.

V is TRBV9 and J is TRBJ1-1, with D perhaps matching TRBD1 (5 bases). CDR1 and CDR2 (germline): SGDLS, YYNGEE. V was trimmed by 5 bases and J by 7 bases, leaving 15 bases between them. This CDR3 is 13 amino acids long. CDR3 sequence: CASRAGPGDEAFF. In DNA, the CDR3 is TGTGCCAGCAGAGCAGGGCCTGGGGATGAAGCTTTCTTT.

The chain joins TRBV7-8 to TRBJ1-1; TRBD1 matches at 7 bases. Germline V gives CDR1 SGHVS, CDR2 FQNEAQ. The junction had 8 bases not matched to a gene; V was cut back by 0 bases and J by 1 base. This CDR3 is 17 amino acids long. In DNA form, the CDR3 reads TGTGCCAGCAGCTTAGCTCCCCCCGGGACAGCGAACACTGAAGCTTTCTTT. Translation gives CASSLAPPGTANTEAFF.

To note about this clone: Different DNA sequences within this sample yield the same CDR3. CDR3 amino acids: CASSWGLAGSFTDTQYF. The CDR3 DNA is TGTGCCAGCAGTTGGGGACTAGCGGGCTCATTCACAGATACGCAGTATTTT. This rearrangement joins TRBV25-1 to TRBJ2-3; 12 bases are a match to TRBD2. The CDR3 spans 17 residues. After removal of 5 bases from V and 2 bases from J, the junction contained 8 bases not matched to a gene. CDR1 MGHDK and CDR2 SYGVNS come from the germline V gene.

V and J are TRBV18 and TRBJ1-1; maybe TRBD1 (5 bases). Per the germline V gene, CDR1 is KGHSH and CDR2 is LQKENI. The CDR3 sequence is 16 residues long. Trimming pared 8 bases from V and 1 base from J, leaving 20 bases between. In DNA, the CDR3 is TGTGCCAGCACGGTGCGCCAGGGAACACAGAACACTGAAGCTTTCTTT. It yields the protein CASTVRQGTQNTEAFF.

The rearrangement joins TRBV29-1 to TRBJ1-4; 10 nucleotides line up with TRBD1. The germline gives CDR1 SQVTM, CDR2 ANQGSEA. J gave up 6 bases and V 4 bases, and 5 bases lay outside the gene matches. This CDR3 is 14 amino acids long. Here the CDR3 DNA reads TGCAGCGTTGGGGGCGGGACAGGGGATGAAAAACTGTTTTTT. This sequence encodes CSVGGGTGDEKLFF. The variable domain in full, completed from reference TRBV29-1 and TRBJ1-4, reads SAVISQKPSRDICQRGTSLTIQCQVDSQVTMMFWYRQQPGQSLTLIATANQGSEATYESGFVIDKFPISRPNLTFSTLTVSNMSPEDSSIYLCSVGGGTGDEKLFFGSGTQLSVL.

The gene calls are TRBV6-1 and TRBJ1-3; perhaps TRBD1 as D (5 bases). In germline, CDR1 is MNHNS, CDR2 SASEGT. This CDR3 region has 13 residues. Trimming shortened V by 7 bases and J by 0 bases, and 7 bases separated the two germline ends. The CDR3 here is CASTTASGNTIYF. DNA for the CDR3: TGTGCCAGCACGACAGCCTCTGGAAACACCATATATTTT.

In its sample, this clone was seen a few times. This rearrangement joins TRBV4-1 to TRBJ2-2; possibly TRBD2 for D (6 bases). V lost 1 base and J 0 bases, leaving 15 bases between the germline ends. From germline, CDR1 is MGHRA and CDR2 YSYEKL. This CDR3 has 18 residues. CDR3 sequence: CASSQGHGTSANTGELFF. The CDR3 coding sequence is TGCGCCAGCAGCCAAGGTCACGGGACTTCCGCGAACACCGGGGAGCTGTTTTTT.

This chain links TRBV6-5 with TRBJ1-2; the match to TRBD1 covers 7 bases. V lost 4 bases, J lost 4 bases, and 3 bases stayed unmatched. Germline V gene data show CDR1 as MNHEY and CDR2 as SVGAGI. This CDR3 is built from 13 residues. CDR3 amino acids: CASSLGTAYGYTF. In DNA form, the CDR3 reads TGTGCCAGCAGTTTAGGGACAGCCTATGGCTACACCTTC.

V usage is TRBV6-5 and J usage is TRBJ2-5, with TRBD1 matching over 8 bases. The end of the DNA aligns better with TRBJ2-7, so the J call may be wrong. The germline V gene has CDR1 MNHEY and CDR2 SVGAGI. The CDR3 runs 15 residues. CDR3 sequence: CASSSAHRQGYEQYF. The CDR3 nucleotides are TGTGCCAGCAGTTCCGCACACAGACAGGGGTACGAGCAGTACTTC.